These T cell receptor beta chains were read from a single sample in a study of control samples from healthy donors and cancer patients. Measured with immunoSEQ multiplex PCR; TCRdb has only the in-frame clones, and not every one. This table holds 150,000 or so clones, around nine tenths found once. Sequencing input: blood. The source of these receptors is a woman in her twenties or thirties in good health. The CDR3 runs from the conserved cysteine through the conserved F or W.

J | V | CDR3
TRBJ1-5 | TRBV27 | CASSYRGQPQHF
TRBJ1-5 | TRBV28 | CASSFMGVSNQPQHF
TRBJ2-1 | TRBV7-2 | CASRGSSGSRNEQFF
TRBJ2-5 | TRBV2 | CASERAPLAETQYF
TRBJ1-1 | TRBV6-5 | CASTRQGGENTEAFF
TRBJ1-2 | TRBV4-1 | CASSPSLLEYGYTF
TRBJ1-2 | TRBV5-4 | CASSPGQGGDGYTF
TRBJ2-7 | TRBV10-3 | CAISGSPGGGFHEQYF
TRBJ2-1 | TRBV7-9 | CASSLALAGPTYNEQFF
TRBJ2-3 | TRBV27 | CASSLRRTDTQYF
TRBJ1-1 | TRBV10-2 | CASRRGQGNTEAFF
TRBJ2-1 | TRBV4-1 | CASSPQRGGANEQFF
TRBJ2-5 | TRBV15 | CATSRDVGGTPYGETQYF
TRBJ2-1 | TRBV6-1 | CASSESGANEQFF
TRBJ2-5 | TRBV5-4 | CASSSGSETQYF
TRBJ1-5 | TRBV19 | CASSMKYQPQHF
TRBJ1-5 | TRBV27 | CASSLRDSNQPQHF
TRBJ1-2 | TRBV25-1 | CASSTTGFTGYTF
TRBJ1-6 | TRBV19 | CASSIGAADNSPLHF
TRBJ2-3 | TRBV30 | CAGTSGADTQYF
TRBJ1-5 | TRBV7-2 | CASSSQGLSNQPQHF
TRBJ2-1 | TRBV15 | CATSRDPQEYNEQFF
TRBJ2-1 | TRBV7-6 | CASSFSGEGHGDEQFF
TRBJ1-4 | TRBV2 | CASSSGQGGKSEKLFF
TRBJ2-3 | TRBV30 | CAWSVGGDTQYF
TRBJ2-1 | TRBV11-2 | CASSRGSSYNEQFF